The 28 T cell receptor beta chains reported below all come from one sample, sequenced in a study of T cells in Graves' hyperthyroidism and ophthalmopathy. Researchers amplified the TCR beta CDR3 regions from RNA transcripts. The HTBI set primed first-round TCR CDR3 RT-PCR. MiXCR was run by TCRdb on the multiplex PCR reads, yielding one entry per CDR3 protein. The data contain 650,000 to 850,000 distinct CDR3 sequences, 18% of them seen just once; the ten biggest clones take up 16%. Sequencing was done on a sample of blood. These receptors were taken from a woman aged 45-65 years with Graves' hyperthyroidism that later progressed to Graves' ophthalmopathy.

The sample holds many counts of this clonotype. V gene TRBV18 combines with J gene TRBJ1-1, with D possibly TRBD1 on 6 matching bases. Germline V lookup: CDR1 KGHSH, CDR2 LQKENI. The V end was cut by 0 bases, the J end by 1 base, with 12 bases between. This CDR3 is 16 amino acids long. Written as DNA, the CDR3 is TGTGCCAGCTCACCACCGGGGACAACTAGGAACACTGAAGCTTTCTTT. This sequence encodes CASSPPGTTRNTEAFF.

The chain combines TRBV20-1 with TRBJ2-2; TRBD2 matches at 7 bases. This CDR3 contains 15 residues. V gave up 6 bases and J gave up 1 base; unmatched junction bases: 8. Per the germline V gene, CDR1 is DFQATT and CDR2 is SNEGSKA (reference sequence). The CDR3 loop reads CSARPPGGNTGELFF. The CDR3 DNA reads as TGCAGTGCGAGACCCCCGGGGGGGAACACCGGGGAGCTGTTTTTT.

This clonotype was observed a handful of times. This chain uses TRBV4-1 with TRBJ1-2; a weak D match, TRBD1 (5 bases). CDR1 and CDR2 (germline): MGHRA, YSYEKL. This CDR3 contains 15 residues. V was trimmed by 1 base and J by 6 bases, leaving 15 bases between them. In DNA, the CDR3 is TGCGCCAGCAGCCAAGGTCCAGCAGGGCCGGATGGCTACACCTTC. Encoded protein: CASSQGPAGPDGYTF.

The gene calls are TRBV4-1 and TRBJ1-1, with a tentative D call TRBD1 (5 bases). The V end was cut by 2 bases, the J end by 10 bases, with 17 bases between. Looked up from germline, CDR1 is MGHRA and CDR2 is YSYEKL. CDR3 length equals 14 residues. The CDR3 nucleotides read TGCGCCAGCAGCCAATTACCCCGCGGGGGTTCAGCTTTCTTT. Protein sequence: CASSQLPRGGSAFF.

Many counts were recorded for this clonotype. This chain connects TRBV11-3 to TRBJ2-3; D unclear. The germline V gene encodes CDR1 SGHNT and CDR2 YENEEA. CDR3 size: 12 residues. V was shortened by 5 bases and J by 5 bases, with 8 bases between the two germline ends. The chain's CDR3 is CASSATLDTQYF. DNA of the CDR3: TGTGCCAGCAGCGCCACGTTAGATACGCAGTATTTT.

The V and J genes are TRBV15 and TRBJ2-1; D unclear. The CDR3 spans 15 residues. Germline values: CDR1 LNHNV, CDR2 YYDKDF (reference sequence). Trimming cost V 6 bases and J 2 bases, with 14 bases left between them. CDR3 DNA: TGTGCCACCAGAGATATAGGCTGGACCTACAATGAGCAGTTCTTC. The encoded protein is CATRDIGWTYNEQFF.

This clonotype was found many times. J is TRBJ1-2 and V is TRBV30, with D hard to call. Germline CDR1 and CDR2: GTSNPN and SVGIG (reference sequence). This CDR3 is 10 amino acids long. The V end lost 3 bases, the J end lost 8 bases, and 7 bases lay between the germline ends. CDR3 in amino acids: CAWSGEGYTF. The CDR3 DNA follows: TGTGCCTGGAGCGGGGAAGGCTACACCTTC. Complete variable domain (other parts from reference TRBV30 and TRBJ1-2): SQTIHQWPATLVQPVGSPLSLECTVEGTSNPNLYWYRQAAGRGLQLLFYSVGIGQISSEVPQNLSASRPQDRQFILSSKKLLLSDSGFYLCAWSGEGYTFGSGTRLTVV.

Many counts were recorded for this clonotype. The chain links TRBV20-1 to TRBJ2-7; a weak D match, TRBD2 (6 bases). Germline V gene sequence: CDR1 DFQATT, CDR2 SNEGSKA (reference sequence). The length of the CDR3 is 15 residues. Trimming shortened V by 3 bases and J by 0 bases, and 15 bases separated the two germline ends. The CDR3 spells CSASPPSAISYEQYF. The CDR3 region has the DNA TGCAGTGCTAGTCCCCCTAGCGCAATCTCCTACGAGCAGTACTTC.

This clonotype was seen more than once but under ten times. As DNA, the CDR3 is TGCGCCAGCAGCCGCGGGACGGCTCAAGAGACCCAGTACTTC. This sequence encodes CASSRGTAQETQYF. This chain joins TRBV5-1 and TRBJ2-5; a weak D match, TRBD2 (6 bases). V was shortened by 4 bases and J by 2 bases, with 12 bases between the two germline ends. The CDR3 is 14 residues long. The germline V gene has CDR1 SGHRS and CDR2 YFSETQ.

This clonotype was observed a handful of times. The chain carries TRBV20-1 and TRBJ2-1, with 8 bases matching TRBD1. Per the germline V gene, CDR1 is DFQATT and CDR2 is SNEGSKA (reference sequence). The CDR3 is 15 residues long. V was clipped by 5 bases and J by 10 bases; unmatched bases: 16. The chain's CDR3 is CSAQTVGQGILEQFF. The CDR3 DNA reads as TGCAGTGCTCAAACGGTCGGACAGGGAATATTAGAGCAGTTCTTC.

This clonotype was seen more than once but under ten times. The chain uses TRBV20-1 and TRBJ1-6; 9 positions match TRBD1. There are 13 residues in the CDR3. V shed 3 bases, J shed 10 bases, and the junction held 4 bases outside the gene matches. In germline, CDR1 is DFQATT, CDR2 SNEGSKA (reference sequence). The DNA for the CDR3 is TGCAGTGCTAGGGGACAGGGTGTATCACCCCTCCACTTT. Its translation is CSARGQGVSPLHF.

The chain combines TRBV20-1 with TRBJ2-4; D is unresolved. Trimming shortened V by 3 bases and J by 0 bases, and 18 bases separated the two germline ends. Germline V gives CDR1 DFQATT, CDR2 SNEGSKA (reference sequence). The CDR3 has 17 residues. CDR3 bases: TGCAGTGCTAGTGTTCTTGGAGTAGACTTAGCCAAAAACATTCAGTACTTC. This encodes CSASVLGVDLAKNIQYF.

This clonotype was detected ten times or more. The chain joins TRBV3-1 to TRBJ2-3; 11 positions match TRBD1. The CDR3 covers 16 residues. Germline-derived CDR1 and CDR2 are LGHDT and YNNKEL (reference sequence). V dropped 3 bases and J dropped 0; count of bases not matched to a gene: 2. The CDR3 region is CASSHGQGASTDTQYF. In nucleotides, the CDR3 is TGTGCCAGCAGCCATGGACAGGGGGCAAGCACAGATACGCAGTATTTT.

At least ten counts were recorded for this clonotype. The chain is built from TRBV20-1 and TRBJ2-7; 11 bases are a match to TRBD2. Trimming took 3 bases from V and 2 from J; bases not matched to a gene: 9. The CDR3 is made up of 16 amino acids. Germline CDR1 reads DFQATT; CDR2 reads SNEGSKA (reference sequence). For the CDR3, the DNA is TGCAGTGCTAGGCCCCCTAGCGGGGGGCAAACCTACGAGCAGTACTTC. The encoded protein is CSARPPSGGQTYEQYF.

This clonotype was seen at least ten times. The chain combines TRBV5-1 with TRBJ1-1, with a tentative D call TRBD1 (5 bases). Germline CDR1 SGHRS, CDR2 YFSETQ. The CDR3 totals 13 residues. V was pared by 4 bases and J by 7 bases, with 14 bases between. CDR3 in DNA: TGCGCCAGCAGCGTCCGGGACTATAATGAAGCTTTCTTT. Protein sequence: CASSVRDYNEAFF.

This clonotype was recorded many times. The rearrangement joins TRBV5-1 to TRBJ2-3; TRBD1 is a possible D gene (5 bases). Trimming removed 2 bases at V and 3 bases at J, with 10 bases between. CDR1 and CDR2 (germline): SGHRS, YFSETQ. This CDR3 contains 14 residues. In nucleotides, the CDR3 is TGCGCCAGCAGCTTCAGGGTATTAACAGATACGCAGTATTTT. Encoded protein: CASSFRVLTDTQYF.

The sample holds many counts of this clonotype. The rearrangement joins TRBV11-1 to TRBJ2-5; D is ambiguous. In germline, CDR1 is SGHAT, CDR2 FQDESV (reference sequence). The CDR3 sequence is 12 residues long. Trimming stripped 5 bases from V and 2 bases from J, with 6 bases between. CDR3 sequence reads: CASSEGQETQYF. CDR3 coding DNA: TGTGCCAGCAGCGAAGGACAAGAGACCCAGTACTTC.

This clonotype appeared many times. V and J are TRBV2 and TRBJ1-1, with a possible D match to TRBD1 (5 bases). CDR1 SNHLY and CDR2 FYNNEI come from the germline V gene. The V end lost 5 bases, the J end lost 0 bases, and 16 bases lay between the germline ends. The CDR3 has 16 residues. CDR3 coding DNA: TGTGCCAGCAGTCGGAACAGGAGCCCTATGAACACTGAAGCTTTCTTT. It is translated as CASSRNRSPMNTEAFF.

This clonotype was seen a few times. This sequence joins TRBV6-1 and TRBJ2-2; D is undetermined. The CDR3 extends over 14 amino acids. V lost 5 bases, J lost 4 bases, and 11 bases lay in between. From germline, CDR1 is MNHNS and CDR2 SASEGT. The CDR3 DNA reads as TGTGCCAGCAGTTTGGACCTTTCCACCGGGGAGCTGTTTTTT. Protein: CASSLDLSTGELFF.

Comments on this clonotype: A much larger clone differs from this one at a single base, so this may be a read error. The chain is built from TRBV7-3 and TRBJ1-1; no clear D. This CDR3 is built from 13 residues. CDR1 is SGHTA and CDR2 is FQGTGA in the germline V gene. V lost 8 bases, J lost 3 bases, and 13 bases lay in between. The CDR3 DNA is TGTGCCAGCGGGAGGCAGCAGGACACTGAAGCTTTCTTT. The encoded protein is CASGRQQDTEAFF.

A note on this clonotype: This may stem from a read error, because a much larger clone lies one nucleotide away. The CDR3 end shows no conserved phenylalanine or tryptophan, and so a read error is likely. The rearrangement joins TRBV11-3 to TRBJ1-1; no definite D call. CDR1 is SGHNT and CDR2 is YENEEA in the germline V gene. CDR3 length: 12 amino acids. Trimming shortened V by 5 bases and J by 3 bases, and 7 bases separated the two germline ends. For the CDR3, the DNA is TGTGCCAGCAGCCGGGGATACACTGAAGCTTTCTCT. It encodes CASSRGYTEAFS.

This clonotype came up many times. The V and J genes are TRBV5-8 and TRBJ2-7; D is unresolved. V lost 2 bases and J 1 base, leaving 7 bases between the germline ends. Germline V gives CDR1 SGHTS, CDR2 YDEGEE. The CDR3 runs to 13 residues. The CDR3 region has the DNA TGTGCCAGCAGCTTACACTTATCCTACGAGCAGTACTTC. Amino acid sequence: CASSLHLSYEQYF.

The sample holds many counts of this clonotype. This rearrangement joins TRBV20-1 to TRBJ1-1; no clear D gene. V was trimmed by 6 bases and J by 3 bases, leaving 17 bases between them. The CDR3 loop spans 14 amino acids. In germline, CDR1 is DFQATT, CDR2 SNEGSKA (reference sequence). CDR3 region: CSAARRYGDTEAFF. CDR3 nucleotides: TGCAGTGCCGCACGAAGGTATGGTGACACTGAAGCTTTCTTT.

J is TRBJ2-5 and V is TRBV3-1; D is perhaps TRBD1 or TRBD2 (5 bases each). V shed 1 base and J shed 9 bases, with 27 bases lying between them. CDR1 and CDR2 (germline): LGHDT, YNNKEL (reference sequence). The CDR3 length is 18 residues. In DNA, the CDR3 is TGTGCCAGCAGCCAAGGAGTTTTCCCCATCTCAGGGCAGGAGGCCCAGTACTTC. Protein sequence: CASSQGVFPISGQEAQYF.

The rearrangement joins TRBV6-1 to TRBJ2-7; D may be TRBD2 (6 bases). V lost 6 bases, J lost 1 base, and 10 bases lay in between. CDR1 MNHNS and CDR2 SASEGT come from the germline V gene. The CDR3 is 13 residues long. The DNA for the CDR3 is TGTGCCAGCAGGCGGGACTTTTCCTACGAGCAGTACTTC. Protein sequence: CASRRDFSYEQYF.

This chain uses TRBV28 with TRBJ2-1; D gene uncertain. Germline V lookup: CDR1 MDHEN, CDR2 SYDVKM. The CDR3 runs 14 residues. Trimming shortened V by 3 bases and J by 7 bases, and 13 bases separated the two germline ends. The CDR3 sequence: CASSLVADPNEQFF. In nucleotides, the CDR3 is TGTGCCAGCAGTTTGGTTGCAGACCCAAATGAGCAGTTCTTC.

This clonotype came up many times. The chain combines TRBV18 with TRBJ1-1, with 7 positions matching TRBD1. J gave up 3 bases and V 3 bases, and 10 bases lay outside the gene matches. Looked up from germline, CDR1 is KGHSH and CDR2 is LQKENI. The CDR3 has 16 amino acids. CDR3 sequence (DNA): TGTGCCAGCTCACCTTACGACAGGGTAGAGTACACTGAAGCTTTCTTT. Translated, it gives CASSPYDRVEYTEAFF.

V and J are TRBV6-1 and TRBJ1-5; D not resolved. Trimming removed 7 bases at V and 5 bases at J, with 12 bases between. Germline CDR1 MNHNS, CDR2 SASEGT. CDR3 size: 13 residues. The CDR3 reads CASTTGRYQPQHF. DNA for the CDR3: TGTGCCAGCACCACCGGCAGGTATCAGCCCCAGCATTTT.